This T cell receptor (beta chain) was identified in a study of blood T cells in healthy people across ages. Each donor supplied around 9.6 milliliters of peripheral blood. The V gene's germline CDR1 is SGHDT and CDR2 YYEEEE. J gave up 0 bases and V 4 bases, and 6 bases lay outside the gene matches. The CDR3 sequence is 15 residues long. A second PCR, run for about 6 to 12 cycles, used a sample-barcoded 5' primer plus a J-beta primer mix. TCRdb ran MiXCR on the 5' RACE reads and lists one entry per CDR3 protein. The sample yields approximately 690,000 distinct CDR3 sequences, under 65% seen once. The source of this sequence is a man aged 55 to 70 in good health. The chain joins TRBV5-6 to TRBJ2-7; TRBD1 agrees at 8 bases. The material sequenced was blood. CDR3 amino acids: CASSGGQESSYEQYF. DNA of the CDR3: TGTGCCAGCAGCGGGGGACAGGAGAGCTCCTACGAGCAGTACTTC. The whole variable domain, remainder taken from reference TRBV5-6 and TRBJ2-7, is DAGVTQSPTHLIKTRGQQVTLRCSPKSGHDTVSWYQQALGQGPQFIFQYYEEEERQRGNFPDRFSGHQFPNYSSELNVNALLLGDSALYLCASSGGQESSYEQYFGPGTRLTVT.